Included here is one TCR beta chain sequence, with context. These data belong to a study of blood T cell repertoires in COVID-19. Study-level background: Spain, Italy and the United States supplied samples that represented acute and convalescent COVID-19.

V trimming: 7 bases; J trimming: 4 bases; junction bases outside the gene matches: 15. This CDR3 region has 17 residues. The germline CDR1 and CDR2 sequences are MDHEN and SYDVKM. Using immunoSEQ multiplex PCR, the repertoire was profiled, and TCRdb retains in-frame clones only, with some absent. The data show over 150,000 clones, with about 80% seen just once and around 2.1% held by the top ten. The sequenced sample consisted of peripheral blood. The clonotype was recovered from a woman older than 75 with acute or convalescent COVID-19. The gene calls are TRBV28 and TRBJ2-1; 8 nucleotides align to TRBD1. The CDR3 sequence: CASTPGQGNPDYNEQFF. The CDR3 bases are TGTGCCAGCACCCCTGGACAGGGCAACCCCGATTACAATGAGCAGTTCTTC.